The source of this TCR beta chain is a study of early T cells in non-severe SARS-CoV-2 infection. The TCR library protocol attached unique molecular identifiers to the individual cDNA molecules. Using its own MiXCR run on the 5' RACE reads, TCRdb lists one record per CDR3 protein. This sample has fewer than 85,000 distinct CDR3 sequences, with around 12% found just once. Only a few counts were recorded for this clonotype. This receptor was taken from an adult who was a healthcare worker with PCR-confirmed SARS-CoV-2 infection or an uninfected control (not recorded which). The specimen was whole blood.

The CDR3 protein is CASSLSRDANYGYTF. CDR3 in DNA: TGCGCCAGCAGCTTGAGTCGGGACGCCAACTATGGCTACACCTTC. The chain recombines TRBV5-1 with TRBJ1-2; maybe TRBD1 (5 bases). The CDR3 is made up of 15 amino acids. Germline V CDR1 and CDR2: SGHRS, YFSETQ. Trimming removed 1 base at V and 2 bases at J, with 12 bases between.